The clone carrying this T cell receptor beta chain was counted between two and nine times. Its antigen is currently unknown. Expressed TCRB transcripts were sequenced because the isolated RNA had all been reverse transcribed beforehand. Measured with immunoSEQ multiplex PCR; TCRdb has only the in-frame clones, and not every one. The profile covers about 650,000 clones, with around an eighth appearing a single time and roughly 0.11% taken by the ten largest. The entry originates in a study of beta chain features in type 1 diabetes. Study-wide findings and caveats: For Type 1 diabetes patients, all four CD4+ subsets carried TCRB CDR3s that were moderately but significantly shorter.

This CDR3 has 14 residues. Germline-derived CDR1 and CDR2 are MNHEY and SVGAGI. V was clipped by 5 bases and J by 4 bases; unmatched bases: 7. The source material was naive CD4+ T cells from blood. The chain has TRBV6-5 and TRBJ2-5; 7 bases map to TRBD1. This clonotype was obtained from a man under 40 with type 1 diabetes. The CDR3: CASSADRVSETQYF. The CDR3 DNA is TGTGCCAGCAGTGCCGACAGGGTATCAGAGACCCAGTACTTC.